A selection of T cell receptor beta chains follows, all from one sample in a study of blood T cell repertoires in COVID-19. Produced via immunoSEQ multiplex PCR; TCRdb's table is partial and in-frame only. The sample includes 150,000 to 200,000 clones, roughly 88% of them seen just once. Material for sequencing was peripheral blood. All receptors come from a man in his sixties with acute or convalescent COVID-19. Each CDR3 is given without its conserved first and last residue. Each record gives: CDR3 protein, CDR3 length, V gene, J gene.

ASSEQGIAGETQY	13	TRBV2	TRBJ2-5
ASSPNFYRAAQY	12	TRBV28	TRBJ2-5
ASRRGRGSTEAF	12	TRBV6-5	TRBJ1-1
ASSEGLAESYEQY	13	TRBV5-4	TRBJ2-7
ASSVAIGGVAQEQF	14	TRBV9	TRBJ2-1
ASASGRTEKLF	11	TRBV28	TRBJ1-4
AWSAEAGLSYEQY	13	TRBV30	TRBJ2-7
ASSQDLGTNQPQH	13	TRBV4-2	TRBJ1-5
ASRFDSLVNTIY	12	TRBV2	TRBJ1-3
ATSDPLTSGRALVCYNEQF	19	TRBV24-1	TRBJ2-1
ASSRGRETQY	10	TRBV18	TRBJ2-5
ASSQERGRGSRNEQF	15	TRBV4-1	TRBJ2-1
ASSVGQDRRGYT	12	TRBV9	TRBJ1-2
ASSLKLAGQF	10	TRBV28	TRBJ2-1
ASRHQGSNQPQH	12	TRBV6-6	TRBJ1-5
ASRPGLSWEDSYNEQF	16	TRBV28	TRBJ2-1
ASSDSVQGSYEQY	13	TRBV2	TRBJ2-7
ASTASFSGSSTDTQY	15	TRBV19	TRBJ2-3
ASSLAQGAFSYEQY	14	TRBV5-1	TRBJ2-7
ASSEGGGRGTQY	12	TRBV2	TRBJ2-5
ASSGLNTEAF	10	TRBV2	TRBJ1-1
ASSLGTSYGYT	11	TRBV7-3	TRBJ1-2
AISEGDSSRTEKLF	14	TRBV10-3	TRBJ1-4
ASRRQSTDTQY	11	TRBV12-3/TRBV12-4	TRBJ2-3
ASSQDGTGGYYEQY	14	TRBV4-2	TRBJ2-7
ASSAIPSGSSGANVLT	16	TRBV9	TRBJ2-6
ASTGVYSNQPQH	12	TRBV28	TRBJ1-5
ASSAGLAGGNNEQF	14	TRBV18	TRBJ2-1
ASSFSRGSEGYT	12	TRBV27	TRBJ1-2
ASSLEGAYEQY	11	TRBV5-1	TRBJ2-7
ASSLQGNSGANVLT	14	TRBV5-1	TRBJ2-6
ASSTRLAGPSNEQF	14	TRBV7-8	TRBJ2-1
ASTETGHGYT	10	TRBV28	TRBJ1-2
ASSPTTGSTDTQY	13	TRBV19	TRBJ2-3
ASSLYSLTSATGQF	14	TRBV7-3	TRBJ2-1
ASSPGADTQY	10	TRBV5-1	TRBJ2-3
ASSSPESHPDTQY	13	TRBV5-1	TRBJ2-3